Sequencing of this TCR beta chain was carried out in a study of T cell clones after liver transplantation. Study overall: As an antigen-independent comparator, third-party-reactive TCRbeta sequences came from pre-transplant mixed lymphocyte reactions. Patients counted as tolerant after at least one year off all immunosuppression, enzymes not exceeding twice normal. Study-wide results and limits: Circulating graft-donor-reactive CD4 TCRbeta sequences fell significantly post-transplant in most of the 8 subjects.

Measured with immunoSEQ multiplex PCR; TCRdb has only the in-frame clones, and not every one. The table records some 61,000 clones, approximately 77% of them present only once. V was trimmed by 0 bases and J by 3 bases, leaving 4 bases between them. CDR1 is SGHNT and CDR2 is YENEEA in the germline V gene. The CDR3 has 13 residues. Only a few counts were recorded for this clone. Its antigen is undetermined. The origin of this receptor is a human patient who received a liver transplant. Some T cells may be transferred from the graft donor. The specimen comprised CD4+ T cells from blood, sampled at the 22-month timepoint. The V call is TRBV11-3, the J call TRBJ2-3; D uncertain. The CDR3 here is CASSLEGTDTQYF. The CDR3 DNA sequence: TGTGCCAGCAGCTTAGAGGGGACAGATACGCAGTATTTT. Filled out from reference TRBV11-3 and TRBJ2-3, the complete variable domain reads EAGVVQSPRYKIIEKKQPVAFWCNPISGHNTLYWYLQNLGQGPELLIRYENEEAVDDSQLPKDRFSAERLKGVDSTLKIQPAELGDSAVYLCASSLEGTDTQYFGPGTRLTVL.